This T cell receptor beta chain was obtained from a study of OX40 agonist ivuxolimab in advanced cancers. Looking at the study overall: Subjects had a mean age of about 57 years, with a range of roughly 20 to 80; around 83% were male. Points from the study as a whole: In the 0.1-3.0 mg/kg groups, partial responders showed among the lowest expansion.

In regard to this clone: Antigen specificity is unknown.

Germline CDR1 and CDR2: SGHRS and YFSETQ. The CDR3 loop spans 16 amino acids. V was shortened by 1 base and J by 3 bases, with 14 bases between the two germline ends. The protocol was immunoSEQ multiplex PCR, while the TCRdb copy is restricted to in-frame clones and leaves out a portion. The repertoire holds about 73,000 clones, with about 88% as singletons. The sample was CD4+ or CD8+ T cells sorted from blood, taken in a trial of the OX40 agonist ivuxolimab. This clonotype originated in an adult with an advanced solid tumor such as melanoma, head and neck, liver or kidney cancer. The rearrangement joins TRBV5-1 to TRBJ2-1, with D possibly being TRBD2 (7 bases). Written as DNA, the CDR3 is TGCGCCAGCAGCTTGAATTCCGGGGGGCACTACAATGAGCAGTTCTTC. It is translated as CASSLNSGGHYNEQFF.